This T cell receptor (beta chain) was profiled in a study of CD8+ T cells in alopecia areata. For the study at large: Each day, treated patients took oral tofacitinib twice, at 5 to 10 mg per dose.

In this sample, this clone turned up a few times. Its cognate antigen is unknown. After isolation, RNA underwent reverse transcription to generate cDNA as the sequencing template. The assay was immunoSEQ multiplex PCR, and TCRdb's table has in-frame clones only and misses some. The profile covers roughly 130,000 clones, with 58% appearing a single time and 4.5% to 5.5% taken by the ten largest. Regarding the study as a whole: Among the cells sequenced in scalp samples are also the resident alphabeta T cells of normal skin.

Germline V gene sequence: CDR1 SQVTM, CDR2 ANQGSEA. With V trimmed by 5 bases and J by 0 bases, 9 bases remained unmatched. This CDR3 is 15 amino acids long. The rearrangement joins TRBV29-1 to TRBJ1-2, with TRBD1 matching 7 bases. Sequenced material: CD4+ T cells sorted from blood, taken at week 0. The sequence was collected from a human donor with alopecia areata. The CDR3 spells CSVRNRGSANYGYTF. CDR3 DNA: TGCAGCGTTCGGAACAGGGGTTCAGCTAACTATGGCTACACCTTC. Combining the CDR3 with reference TRBV29-1 and TRBJ1-2 gives the whole variable domain SAVISQKPSRDICQRGTSLTIQCQVDSQVTMMFWYRQQPGQSLTLIATANQGSEATYESGFVIDKFPISRPNLTFSTLTVSNMSPEDSSIYLCSVRNRGSANYGYTFGSGTRLTVV.